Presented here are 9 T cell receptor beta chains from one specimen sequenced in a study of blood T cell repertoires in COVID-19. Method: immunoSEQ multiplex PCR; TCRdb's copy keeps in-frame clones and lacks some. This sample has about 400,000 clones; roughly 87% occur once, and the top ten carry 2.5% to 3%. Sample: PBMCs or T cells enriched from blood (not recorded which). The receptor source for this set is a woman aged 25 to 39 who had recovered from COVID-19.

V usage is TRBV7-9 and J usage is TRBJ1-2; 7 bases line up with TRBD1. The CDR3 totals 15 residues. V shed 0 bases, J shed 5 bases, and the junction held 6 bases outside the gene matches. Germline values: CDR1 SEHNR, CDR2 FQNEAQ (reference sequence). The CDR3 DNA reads TGTGCCAGCAGCTTAGCGGGGGACAGATCTTATGGCTACACCTTC. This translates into CASSLAGDRSYGYTF. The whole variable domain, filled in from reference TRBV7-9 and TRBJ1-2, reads DTGVSQNPRHKITKRGQNVTFRCDPISEHNRLYWYRQTLGQGPEFLTYFQNEAQLEKSRLLSDRFSAERPKGSFSTLEIQRTEQGDSAMYLCASSLAGDRSYGYTFGSGTRLTVV.

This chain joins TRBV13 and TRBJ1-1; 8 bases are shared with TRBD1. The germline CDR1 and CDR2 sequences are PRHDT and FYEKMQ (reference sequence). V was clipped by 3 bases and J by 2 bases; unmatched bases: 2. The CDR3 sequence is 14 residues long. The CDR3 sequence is CASSFDRGNTEAFF. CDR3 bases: TGTGCCAGCAGCTTCGACAGGGGAAACACTGAAGCTTTCTTT.

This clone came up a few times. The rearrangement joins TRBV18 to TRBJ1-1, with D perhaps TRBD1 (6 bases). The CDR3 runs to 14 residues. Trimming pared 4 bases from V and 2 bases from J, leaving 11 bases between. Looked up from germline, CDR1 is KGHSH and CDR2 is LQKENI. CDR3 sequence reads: CASSRTAYNTEAFF. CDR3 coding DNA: TGTGCCAGCTCACGGACAGCCTACAACACTGAAGCTTTCTTT.

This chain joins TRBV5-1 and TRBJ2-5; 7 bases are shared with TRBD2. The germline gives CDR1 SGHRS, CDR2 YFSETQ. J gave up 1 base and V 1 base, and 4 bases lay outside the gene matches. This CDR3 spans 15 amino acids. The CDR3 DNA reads TGCGCCAGCAGCTTGATCGGGGGGTCCCAAGAGACCCAGTACTTC. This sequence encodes CASSLIGGSQETQYF. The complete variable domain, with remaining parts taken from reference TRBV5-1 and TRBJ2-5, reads KAGVTQTPRYLIKTRGQQVTLSCSPISGHRSVSWYQQTPGQGLQFLFEYFSETQRNKGNFPGRFSGRQFSNSRSEMNVSTLELGDSALYLCASSLIGGSQETQYFGPGTRLLVL.

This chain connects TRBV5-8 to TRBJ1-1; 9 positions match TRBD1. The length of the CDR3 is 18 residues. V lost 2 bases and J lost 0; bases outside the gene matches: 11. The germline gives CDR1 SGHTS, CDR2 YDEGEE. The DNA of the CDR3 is TGTGCCAGCAGCTTCACAGGGGGCTCCCTTATTGTGAACACTGAAGCTTTCTTT. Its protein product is CASSFTGGSLIVNTEAFF.

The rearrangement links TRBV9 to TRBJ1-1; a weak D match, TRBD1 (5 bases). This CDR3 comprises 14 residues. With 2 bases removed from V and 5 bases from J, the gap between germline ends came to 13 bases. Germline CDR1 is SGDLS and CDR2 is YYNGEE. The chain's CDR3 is CASSVDRRETEAFF. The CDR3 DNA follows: TGTGCCAGCAGCGTCGACAGACGTGAAACTGAAGCTTTCTTT. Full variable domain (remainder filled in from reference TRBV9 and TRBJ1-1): DSGVTQTPKHLITATGQRVTLRCSPRSGDLSVYWYQQSLDQGLQFLIQYYNGEERAKGNILERFSAQQFPDLHSELNLSSLELGDSALYFCASSVDRRETEAFFGQGTRLTVV.

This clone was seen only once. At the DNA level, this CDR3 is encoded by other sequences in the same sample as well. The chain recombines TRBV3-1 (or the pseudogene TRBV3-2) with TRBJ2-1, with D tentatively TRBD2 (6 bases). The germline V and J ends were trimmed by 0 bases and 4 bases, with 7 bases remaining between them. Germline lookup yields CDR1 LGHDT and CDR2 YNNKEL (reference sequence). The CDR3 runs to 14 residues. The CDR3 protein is CASSQDRGYNEQFF. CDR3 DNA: TGTGCCAGCAGCCAAGATCGGGGGTACAATGAGCAGTTCTTC.

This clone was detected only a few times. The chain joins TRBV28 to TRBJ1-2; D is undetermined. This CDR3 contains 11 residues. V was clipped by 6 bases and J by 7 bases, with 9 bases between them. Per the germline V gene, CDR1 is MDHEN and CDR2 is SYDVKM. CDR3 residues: CASRGGFGYTF. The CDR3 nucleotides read TGTGCCAGCAGGGGAGGGTTTGGCTACACCTTC.

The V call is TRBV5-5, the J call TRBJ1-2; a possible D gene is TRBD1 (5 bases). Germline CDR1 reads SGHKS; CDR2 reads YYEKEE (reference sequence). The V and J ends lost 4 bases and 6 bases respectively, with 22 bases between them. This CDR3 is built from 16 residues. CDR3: CASSRAGSEGSDGYTF. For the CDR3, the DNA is TGTGCCAGCAGCCGCGCGGGGTCGGAGGGGTCTGATGGCTACACCTTC.